Reported below is one T cell receptor (beta chain). This receptor's antigen is unknown. Within one base of it there is no much larger clone, and no base qualities were kept. Looking up the germline V gene yields CDR1 SGDLS and CDR2 YYNGEE. At the junction V is shortened by 4 bases and J by 0 bases, with 8 bases in between. The CDR3, cysteine through phenylalanine, is 13 amino acids long. Only the CDR3 region is kept as DNA, spanning 39 bases read in frame from base 1. The immunoSEQ Assay, a bias-controlled multiplex PCR, was used to amplify TCRbeta CDR3 regions from genomic DNA. As for how the authors treated the data: The number of nucleated cells in each sample was estimated from the amplification of reference gene primers within the assay. Sequence reads were collapsed and filtered to measure the absolute abundance of every unique TCRbeta CDR3 rearrangement. Productive Simpson clonality was computed per sample as the square root of Simpson's diversity index over productive rearrangements. This immuneACCESS table, as held by TCRdb, lists in-frame sequences with V and J called but not all clones. Of the missing ones, under half trace to an unresolved V gene in checked studies; the others have no known cause. V and J calls and clone size come straight from that table; D and trimming were deduced from the DNA. For this sample there are 200,000 to 250,000 clones; about four fifths appear just once. The ten largest account for 3% to 4% of the sample.

Participants in the prospective study were aged about 18 to 90 years, lived in 20 to 25 United States geographic areas, and enrolled through a virtual design. In the prospective study, cohorts were assigned on the basis of participant-reported clinical history obtained from a screening survey and a study questionnaire. ImmuneRACE Cohort 3 recovered participants were defined by two consecutive negative NP/OP PCR tests, healthcare professional clearance, or symptom resolution. Each participant in the prospective study had whole blood, serum and a nasopharyngeal or oropharyngeal swab collected by mobile phlebotomists. Participants in the prospective study had the option to provide additional blood draws and questionnaires over a 2-month period. Before DNA extraction, prospective study blood samples were shipped either frozen or at room temperature. The sample belongs to a study of blood T cell repertoires in COVID-19 (dated by TCRdb to about 2020). Turning to the overall study: The collaborator samples originated in the United States, Italy and Spain and spanned the acute and convalescent phases of COVID-19. Deeply sampled blood TCRbeta repertoires from subjects exposed to, actively infected with, or recovered from COVID-19 were included in the dataset. A de-identified subject ID, COVID-19 status, age in years and sex were almost always included in the sample metadata. Where HLA class I and class II types were available, the types were taken from metadata supplied by the sample provider, not from assay-based typing. The repertoires were released in a freely available public database intended as a resource for research on the immune response to SARS-CoV-2. The samples were drawn from the first 160 participants of the ongoing ImmuneRACE study and from 950 to 1,500 subjects provided by 6 global collaborators. The material from the prospective study consisted of cDNA or gDNA derived from T cells, B-cell-depleted T cells, or PBMCs. What the research found in general, with its limitations: The quantity of clinical and demographic metadata differed by source and by participant and was supplied without curation.

What was sequenced was PBMCs or T cells enriched from blood (not recorded which). The receptor's source is a woman aged 55-69 years who had recovered from COVID-19. The rearrangement combines TRBV9 with TRBJ2-7; perhaps TRBD2 is the D gene, with 5 bases matching. The nucleotides read TGTGCCAGCAGCCCCGCGGGCTCCTACGAGCAGTACTTC. It is translated as CASSPAGSYEQYF.